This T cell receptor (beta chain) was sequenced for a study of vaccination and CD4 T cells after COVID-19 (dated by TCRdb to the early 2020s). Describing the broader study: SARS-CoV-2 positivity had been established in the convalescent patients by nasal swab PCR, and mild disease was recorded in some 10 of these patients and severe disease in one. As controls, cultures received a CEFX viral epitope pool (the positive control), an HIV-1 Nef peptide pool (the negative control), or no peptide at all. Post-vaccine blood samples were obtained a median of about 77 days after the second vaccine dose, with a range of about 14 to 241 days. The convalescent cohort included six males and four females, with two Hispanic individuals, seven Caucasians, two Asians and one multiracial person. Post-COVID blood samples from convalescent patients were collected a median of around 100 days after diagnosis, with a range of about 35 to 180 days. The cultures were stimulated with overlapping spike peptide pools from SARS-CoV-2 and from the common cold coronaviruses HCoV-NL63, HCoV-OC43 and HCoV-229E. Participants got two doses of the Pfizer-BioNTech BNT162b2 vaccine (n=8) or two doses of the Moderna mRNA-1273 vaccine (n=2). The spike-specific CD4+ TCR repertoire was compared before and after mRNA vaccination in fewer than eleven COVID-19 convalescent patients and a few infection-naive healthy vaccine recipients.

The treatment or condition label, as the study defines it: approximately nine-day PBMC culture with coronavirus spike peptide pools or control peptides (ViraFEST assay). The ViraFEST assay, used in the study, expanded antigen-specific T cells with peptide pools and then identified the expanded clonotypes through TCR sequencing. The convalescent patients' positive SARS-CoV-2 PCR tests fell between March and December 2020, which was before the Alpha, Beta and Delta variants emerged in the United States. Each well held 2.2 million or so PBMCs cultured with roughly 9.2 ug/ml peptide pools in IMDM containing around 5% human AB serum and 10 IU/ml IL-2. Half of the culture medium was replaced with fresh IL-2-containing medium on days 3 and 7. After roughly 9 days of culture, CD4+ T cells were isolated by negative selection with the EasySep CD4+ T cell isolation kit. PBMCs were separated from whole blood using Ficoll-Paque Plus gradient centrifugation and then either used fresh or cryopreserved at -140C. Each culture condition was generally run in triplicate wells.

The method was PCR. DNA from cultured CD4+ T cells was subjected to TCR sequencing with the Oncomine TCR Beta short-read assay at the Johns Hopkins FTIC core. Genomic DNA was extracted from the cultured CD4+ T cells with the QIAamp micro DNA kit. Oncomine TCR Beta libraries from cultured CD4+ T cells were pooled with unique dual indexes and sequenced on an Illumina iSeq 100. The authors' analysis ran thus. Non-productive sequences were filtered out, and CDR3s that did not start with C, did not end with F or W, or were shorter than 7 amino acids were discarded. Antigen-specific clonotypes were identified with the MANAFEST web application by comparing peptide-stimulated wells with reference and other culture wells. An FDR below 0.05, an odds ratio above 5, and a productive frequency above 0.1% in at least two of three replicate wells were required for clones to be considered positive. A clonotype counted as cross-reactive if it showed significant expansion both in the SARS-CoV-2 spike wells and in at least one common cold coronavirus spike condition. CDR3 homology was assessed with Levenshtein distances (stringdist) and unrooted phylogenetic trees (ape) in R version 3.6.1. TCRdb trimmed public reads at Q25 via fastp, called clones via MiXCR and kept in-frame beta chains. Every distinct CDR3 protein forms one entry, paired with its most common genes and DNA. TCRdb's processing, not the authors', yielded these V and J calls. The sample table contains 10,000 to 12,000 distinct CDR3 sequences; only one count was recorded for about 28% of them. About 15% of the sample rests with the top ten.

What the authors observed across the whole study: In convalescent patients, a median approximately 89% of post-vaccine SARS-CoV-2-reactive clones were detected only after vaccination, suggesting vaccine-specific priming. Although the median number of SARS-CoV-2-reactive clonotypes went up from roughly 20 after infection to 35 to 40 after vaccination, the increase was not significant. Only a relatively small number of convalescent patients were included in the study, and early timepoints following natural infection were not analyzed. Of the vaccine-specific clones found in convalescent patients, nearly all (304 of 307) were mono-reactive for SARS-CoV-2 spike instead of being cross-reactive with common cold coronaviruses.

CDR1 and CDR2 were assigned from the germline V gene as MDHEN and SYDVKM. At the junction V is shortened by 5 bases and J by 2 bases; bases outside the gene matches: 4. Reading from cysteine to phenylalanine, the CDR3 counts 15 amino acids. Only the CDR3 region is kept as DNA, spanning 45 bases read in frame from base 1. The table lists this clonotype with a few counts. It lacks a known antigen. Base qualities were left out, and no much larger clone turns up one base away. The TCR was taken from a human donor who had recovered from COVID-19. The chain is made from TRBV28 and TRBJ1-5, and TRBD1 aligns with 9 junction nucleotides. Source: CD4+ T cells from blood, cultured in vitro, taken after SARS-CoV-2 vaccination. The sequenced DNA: TGTGCCAGCAGTACTAACAGGGGGCGCAATCAGCCCCAGCATTTT. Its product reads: CASSTNRGRNQPQHF. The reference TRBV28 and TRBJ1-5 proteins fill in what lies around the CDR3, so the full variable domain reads DVKVTQSSRYLVKRTGEKVFLECVQDMDHENMFWYRQDPGLGLRLIYFSYDVKMKEKGDIPEGYSVSREKKERFSLILESASTNQTSMYLCASSTNRGRNQPQHFGDGTRLSIL.